This T cell receptor beta chain was sequenced for a study of blood T cell repertoires in COVID-19. Looking at the study overall: Before being deemed recovered, Cohort 3 donors had two negative PCRs, clearance, or symptom resolution.

The study recruited people aged about 18 to 89 years across about two dozen US areas. Participant reports of clinical history set cohort assignment. CDR3 size: 15 residues. Losses at the gene ends were 4 bases for V and 7 bases for J; bases not matched to a gene: 11. Germline CDR1 reads SQVTM; CDR2 reads ANQGSEA. The repertoire was sequenced with immunoSEQ multiplex PCR; TCRdb's copy has only in-frame clones and lacks some. The sample has approximately 150,000 clones, 75% to 90% seen once. The gene calls are TRBV29-1 and TRBJ1-4, with TRBD1 matching over 8 bases. The TCR comes from a man aged 45-65 years in a cohort exposed to, infected with or recovered from COVID-19 (not recorded which). The specimen sequenced was PBMCs or T cells enriched from blood (not recorded which). For the CDR3, the DNA is TGCAGCGTTGGGGAGGCCGGGACAGGTGGTGAAAAACTGTTTTTT. This translates into CSVGEAGTGGEKLFF.